These 25 T cell receptor beta chains share one sample of origin, sequenced in a study of blood T cell repertoires in COVID-19. The repertoire was sequenced with immunoSEQ multiplex PCR; TCRdb's copy has only in-frame clones and lacks some. The sample has under 250,000 clones, approximately 81% seen once; the top ten hold 4% to 6%. Sample: peripheral blood. The receptor set was obtained from a woman aged 60-75 years who had recovered from COVID-19.

Note on this clone: At the DNA level, this CDR3 is encoded by other sequences in the same sample as well. The rearrangement joins TRBV6-5 to TRBJ2-7; TRBD1 matches 7 bases. V dropped 7 bases and J dropped 4; count of bases not matched to a gene: 1. The CDR3 runs to 11 residues. Germline CDR1 and CDR2: MNHEY and SVGAGI. In nucleotides, the CDR3 is TGTGCCAGCACAGGGGGATACGAGCAGTACTTC. Translating it yields CASTGGYEQYF.

The chain is built from TRBV25-1 and TRBJ1-1; D unclear. This CDR3 is 14 amino acids long. V lost 7 bases, J lost 4 bases, and 16 bases lay in between. Germline V gene lookup returns CDR1 MGHDK and CDR2 SYGVNS. The CDR3 nucleotides read TGTGCCAGCAAACCGACCCACGAGGGCACTGAAGCTTTCTTT. Protein: CASKPTHEGTEAFF.

The gene calls are TRBV2 and TRBJ1-4, with 8 bases aligning to TRBD1. The V gene end was trimmed by 6 bases and the J gene end by 6 bases; junction bases not matched to a gene: 6. The V gene's germline CDR1 is SNHLY and CDR2 FYNNEI. The CDR3 runs to 14 residues. The chain's CDR3 is CASRGTGVYEKLFF. The DNA for the CDR3 is TGTGCCAGCAGAGGGACAGGAGTCTATGAAAAACTGTTTTTT. Drawing the rest from reference TRBV2 and TRBJ1-4, the complete variable domain is EPEVTQTPSHQVTQMGQEVILRCVPISNHLYFYWYRQILGQKVEFLVSFYNNEISEKSEIFDDQFSVERPDGSNFTLKIRSTKLEDSAMYFCASRGTGVYEKLFFGSGTQLSVL.

The genes are TRBV18 and TRBJ1-5; a weak D match, TRBD1 (5 bases). Germline assignment: CDR1 KGHSH and CDR2 LQKENI. Trimming removed 6 bases from V and 6 bases from J, with 15 bases in between. The CDR3 is 14 amino acids. CDR3 residues: CASSLAGRGQPQHF. As DNA, the CDR3 is TGTGCCAGCTCTCTGGCCGGGAGGGGTCAGCCCCAGCATTTT.

The genes are TRBV10-1 and TRBJ2-3; no firm D call. V was pared by 6 bases and J by 0 bases, with 7 bases between. The CDR3 covers 13 residues. Germline CDR1 WNHNN, CDR2 SYGVQD (reference sequence). CDR3 nucleotides: TGCGCCAGCAGGTCAACTAGCACAGATACGCAGTATTTT. It translates to CASRSTSTDTQYF.

The chain couples TRBV29-1 to TRBJ1-1; D is unclear. Germline assignment: CDR1 SQVTM and CDR2 ANQGSEA. The V end was cut by 6 bases, the J end by 2 bases, with 7 bases between. There are 11 residues in the CDR3. In nucleotides, the CDR3 is TGCAGCGTAGAGATAAACACTGAAGCTTTCTTT. It encodes CSVEINTEAFF.

The V and J genes are TRBV19 and TRBJ1-3; 7 nucleotides match TRBD1. Trimming took 5 bases from V and 0 from J; bases not matched to a gene: 7. The CDR3 has 16 amino acids. Germline loops: CDR1 LNHDA, CDR2 SQIVND (reference sequence). CDR3 in DNA: TGTGCCAGTAGTCCCGGGACAGTTGCCTCTGGAAACACCATATATTTT. Protein product: CASSPGTVASGNTIYF.

The gene calls are TRBV30 and TRBJ2-6, with TRBD1 matching over 7 bases. The CDR3 loop spans 19 amino acids. V was clipped by 3 bases and J by 0 bases; unmatched bases: 14. Germline V gene data show CDR1 as GTSNPN and CDR2 as SVGIG (reference sequence). The CDR3 spells CAWSISRQGSTSGANVLTF. The CDR3 DNA sequence: TGTGCCTGGAGCATTTCCAGACAGGGCTCGACCTCTGGGGCCAACGTCCTGACTTTC.

This clone was found a few times. This rearrangement joins TRBV7-9 to TRBJ1-1; 7 bases are a match to TRBD1. The V segment lost 5 bases and the J segment 0 bases; nucleotides outside the gene matches: 0. The germline CDR1 and CDR2 sequences are SEHNR and FQNEAQ (reference sequence). This CDR3 is 13 amino acids long. The CDR3 is CASSQGVNTEAFF. CDR3 DNA sequence: TGTGCCAGCAGCCAGGGGGTGAACACTGAAGCTTTCTTT. The complete variable domain, with remaining parts taken from reference TRBV7-9 and TRBJ1-1, reads DTGVSQNPRHKITKRGQNVTFRCDPISEHNRLYWYRQTLGQGPEFLTYFQNEAQLEKSRLLSDRFSAERPKGSFSTLEIQRTEQGDSAMYLCASSQGVNTEAFFGQGTRLTVV.

This chain connects TRBV10-1 to TRBJ2-1; TRBD1 is a possible D gene (5 bases). This CDR3 is 14 amino acids long. Germline values: CDR1 WNHNN, CDR2 SYGVQD (reference sequence). Trimming took off 3 bases at V and 3 bases at J, with 9 bases between the two ends. CDR3 DNA: TGCGCCAGCAGTGACAGGGTGGACTACAATGAGCAGTTCTTC. This translates into CASSDRVDYNEQFF.

V is TRBV7-3 and J is TRBJ1-2; D call uncertain. The CDR3 sequence is 10 residues long. Germline V lookup: CDR1 SGHTA, CDR2 FQGTGA. V lost 4 bases and J lost 9, with 6 bases in between. The CDR3 protein is CASSYPCYTF. Here the CDR3 DNA reads TGTGCCAGCAGCTATCCGTGCTACACCTTC. The full variable domain, rest sourced from reference TRBV7-3 and TRBJ1-2, is GAGVSQTPSNKVTEKGKYVELRCDPISGHTALYWYRQSLGQGPEFLIYFQGTGAADDSGLPNDRFFAVRPEGSVSTLKIQRTERGDSAVYLCASSYPCYTFGSGTRLTVV.

V and J are TRBV19 and TRBJ1-1; 10 nucleotides line up with TRBD1. The CDR3 runs to 14 residues. From germline, CDR1 is LNHDA and CDR2 SQIVND (reference sequence). The junction had 6 bases not matched to a gene; V was cut back by 6 bases and J by 5 bases. The chain's CDR3 is CASRTRDRGTEAFF. The CDR3 region has the DNA TGTGCCAGTAGGACCCGGGACAGGGGAACTGAAGCTTTCTTT. The whole variable domain, filled in from reference TRBV19 and TRBJ1-1, reads DGGITQSPKYLFRKEGQNVTLSCEQNLNHDAMYWYRQDPGQGLRLIYYSQIVNDFQKGDIAEGYSVSREKKESFPLTVTSAQKNPTAFYLCASRTRDRGTEAFFGQGTRLTVV.

V usage is TRBV2 and J usage is TRBJ2-4; the D gene is possibly TRBD2 (7 bases). The V gene's germline CDR1 is SNHLY and CDR2 FYNNEI. With 5 bases removed from V and 9 bases from J, the gap between germline ends came to 23 bases. This CDR3 region has 16 residues. The chain's CDR3 is CASSPLRGGVRVIQYF. In DNA, the CDR3 is TGTGCCAGCAGTCCCCTTAGGGGGGGGGTAAGAGTCATTCAGTACTTC.

The J gene is TRBJ1-4, the V gene TRBV6-5; 9 bases fit TRBD1. The length of the CDR3 is 14 residues. In germline, CDR1 is MNHEY, CDR2 SVGAGI. The ends lost 7 bases at V and 5 bases at J; junction bases unmatched: 5. CDR3 region: CASTVDRGNEKLFF. The CDR3 nucleotides read TGTGCCAGCACCGTGGACAGGGGAAATGAAAAACTGTTTTTT.

V gene TRBV10-3 combines with J gene TRBJ1-3; 7 nucleotides align to TRBD1. The CDR3 contains 20 residues. Trimming at V came to 3 bases and at J to 0 bases, leaving 17 bases not matched to a gene. The germline gives CDR1 ENHRY, CDR2 SYGVKD. The CDR3 loop reads CAISDRGEKGAPDSGNTIYF. CDR3 in DNA: TGTGCCATCAGTGACAGGGGGGAGAAGGGGGCGCCCGACTCTGGAAACACCATATATTTT.

For the CDR3, the DNA is TGTGCCAGCAGCCAAGAGGACAGAACCTACGAGCAGTACTTC. Translating gives CASSQEDRTYEQYF. The chain employs TRBV4-2 and TRBJ2-7; D is perhaps TRBD1 (6 bases). CDR1 is LGHNA, CDR2 YNFKEQ, per germline. The CDR3 is 14 residues long. V was pared by 0 bases and J by 2 bases, with 8 bases between.

About this clone itself: Other DNA sequences from this sample encode an identical CDR3 as well. The chain is built from TRBV7-9 and TRBJ2-3, with 10 bases lining up with TRBD2. Per germline, CDR1 SEHNR and CDR2 FQNEAQ (reference sequence). The V segment lost 5 bases and the J segment 2 bases; nucleotides outside the gene matches: 4. This CDR3 is 15 amino acids long. CDR3 protein: CASSATSGVTDTQYF. In DNA, the CDR3 is TGTGCCAGCAGCGCAACTAGCGGGGTCACAGATACGCAGTATTTT.

V is TRBV18 and J is TRBJ1-5; no reliable D call. Trimming stripped 2 bases from V and 0 bases from J, with 5 bases between. This CDR3 is built from 14 residues. The germline gives CDR1 KGHSH, CDR2 LQKENI. DNA of the CDR3: TGTGCCAGCTCACCATTCAGTAGCAATCAGCCCCAGCATTTT. Translation gives CASSPFSSNQPQHF. The variable domain in full, completed from reference TRBV18 and TRBJ1-5, reads NAGVMQNPRHLVRRRGQEARLRCSPMKGHSHVYWYRQLPEEGLKFMVYLQKENIIDESGMPKERFSAEFPKEGPSILRIQQVVRGDSAAYFCASSPFSSNQPQHFGDGTRLSIL.

This chain connects TRBV5-6 to TRBJ1-1, with D unresolved. Germline CDR1 SGHDT, CDR2 YYEEEE. The CDR3 covers 13 residues. Trimming stripped 3 bases from V and 4 bases from J, with 10 bases between. CDR3 DNA: TGTGCCAGCAGCTGGCAACAAATCACTGAAGCTTTCTTT. Encoded protein: CASSWQQITEAFF.

This chain connects TRBV2 to TRBJ2-3, with 7 bases aligning to TRBD1. Per germline, CDR1 SNHLY and CDR2 FYNNEI. V trimming: 6 bases; J trimming: 0 bases; junction bases outside the gene matches: 18. This CDR3 has 19 amino acids. Here the CDR3 reads CASSPAAKGTATSTDTQYF. CDR3 nucleotides: TGTGCCAGCAGCCCCGCGGCAAAAGGGACAGCTACTAGCACAGATACGCAGTATTTT.

This clone was found once. The chain has TRBV19 and TRBJ2-1; 11 positions match TRBD2. Trimming took 1 base from V and 0 from J; bases not matched to a gene: 14. Germline CDR1 reads LNHDA; CDR2 reads SQIVND (reference sequence). This CDR3 contains 21 residues. CDR3 in amino acids: CASSIVYFSGGASSSYNEQFF. The CDR3 DNA is TGTGCCAGTAGTATAGTGTACTTTAGCGGGGGGGCCAGTTCCTCCTACAATGAGCAGTTCTTC.

This clone was recorded a few times. V gene TRBV5-4 combines with J gene TRBJ2-7, with D possibly matching TRBD2 (6 bases). This CDR3 is 13 amino acids long. Germline V CDR1 and CDR2: SGHNT, YYREEE (reference sequence). V was pared by 3 bases and J by 7 bases, with 14 bases between. CDR3 loop: CASSWGLAGEQYF. Here the CDR3 DNA reads TGTGCCAGCAGCTGGGGACTGGCGGGAGAGCAGTACTTC. Full variable domain (rest looked up from reference TRBV5-4 and TRBJ2-7): ETGVTQSPTHLIKTRGQQVTLRCSSQSGHNTVSWYQQALGQGPQFIFQYYREEENGRGNFPPRFSGLQFPNYSSELNVNALELDDSALYLCASSWGLAGEQYFGPGTRLTVT.

This chain uses TRBV15 with TRBJ1-6, with a possible D match to TRBD1 (6 bases). The germline V gene encodes CDR1 LNHNV and CDR2 YYDKDF (reference sequence). The V and J ends lost 3 bases and 6 bases respectively, with 21 bases between them. The CDR3 spans 18 residues. The CDR3 reads CATSSFDRFNPPNSPLHF. The CDR3 DNA sequence: TGTGCCACCAGCAGTTTTGACAGGTTCAATCCCCCTAATTCACCCCTCCACTTT.

This chain uses TRBV7-2 with TRBJ1-4; D is unclear. The length of the CDR3 is 13 residues. Trimming took 3 bases from V and 8 from J, leaving 10 bases between them. CDR1 is SGHTA, CDR2 FQGNSA, per germline. The CDR3 DNA reads TGTGCCAGCAGCTTCGGGTATGAAGAAAAACTGTTTTTT. This codes for CASSFGYEEKLFF.

The genes are TRBV10-3 and TRBJ1-1; D gene ambiguous. This CDR3 region has 11 residues. V gave up 5 bases and J gave up 5 bases, with 6 bases separating them. Germline lookup yields CDR1 ENHRY and CDR2 SYGVKD. The CDR3 loop reads CAISWQTEAFF. The CDR3, as DNA: TGTGCCATCAGTTGGCAAACTGAAGCTTTCTTT.